This TCR beta chain comes out of a study of T cell changes during pregnancy in multiple sclerosis. This clone has a single count. V was trimmed by 1 base and J by 5 bases, leaving 9 bases between them. The CDR3 runs to 13 residues. The germline V gene has CDR1 SGHRS and CDR2 YFSETQ. Produced via immunoSEQ multiplex PCR; TCRdb's table is partial and in-frame only. The sample lists under 50,000 clones, about 91% seen once, with approximately 0.81% in the top ten. V and J are TRBV5-1 and TRBJ2-5; D is perhaps TRBD1 (6 bases). The clonotype comes from a female donor with multiple sclerosis, enrolled in a pregnancy study. The specimen comprised CD4+ T cells from peripheral blood mononuclear cells, sampled in the third trimester of pregnancy. The CDR3 region has the DNA TGCGCCAGCAGCTTGACAGGGATGGAGACCCAGTACTTC. Translating it yields CASSLTGMETQYF.